This passage covers 3 T cell receptor beta chains from one sample sequenced in a study of T cell repertoires in cytomegalovirus infection. A single record per CDR3 protein comes from TCRdb applying MiXCR to the reads. This sample carries around 300,000 distinct CDR3 sequences, over 7.5% of them seen once, and the ten largest clones take approximately 4.5%. Material: PBMCs. Receptors were obtained from a human donor in good health (CMV status not recorded). Some clones in this sample may be carry-over from other donors' samples.

The chain is built from TRBV5-1 and TRBJ2-7; TRBD2 matches 13 bases. The trim removed 5 bases at V and 3 bases at J, leaving 8 bases unmatched. The CDR3 covers 16 residues. Germline CDR1 reads SGHRS; CDR2 reads YFSETQ. The CDR3 sequence is CASSPRTSGSIYEQYF. CDR3 nucleotide sequence: TGCGCCAGCAGTCCACGGACTAGCGGGAGTATCTACGAGCAGTACTTC.

This clonotype has at least ten counts. The J gene is TRBJ1-2, the V gene TRBV12-3 or TRBV12-4; 9 bases match TRBD1. The CDR3 totals 13 residues. Unmatched junction bases numbered 5, after V lost 6 bases and J lost 6 bases. The CDR3 sequence is CASSLTGGNGYTF. The CDR3 DNA follows: TGTGCCAGCAGCCTGACAGGGGGAAATGGCTACACCTTC.

For the CDR3, the DNA is TGTGCCAGCTCCCCCACGGGGAAAACCTCTGGAAACACCATATATTTT. This sequence encodes CASSPTGKTSGNTIYF. The chain links TRBV18 to TRBJ1-3; no clear D gene. The CDR3 extends over 16 amino acids. Germline CDR1 KGHSH, CDR2 LQKENI. Trimming pared 6 bases from V and 0 bases from J, leaving 15 bases between.